This T cell receptor beta chain is drawn from a study of cytomegalovirus exposure and HLA in healthy donors. Across the study: In an early release, HLA-typed donors contributed approximately 82 million unique TCR sequences. The study, taken as a whole, reports: Altogether, 150 or so TCR beta chains were recorded as cytomegalovirus-associated.

The table lists this clone with a count of one. Its target is not known. The PCR used 60 Vbeta and 13 Jbeta primers. Assay: immunoSEQ multiplex PCR; the TCRdb copy retains only in-frame clones and omits some. This sample yields about 180,000 clones, of which roughly 78% are seen a single time; approximately 2% belongs to the top ten. The CDR3 extends over 17 amino acids. The V segment lost 3 bases and the J segment 9 bases; nucleotides outside the gene matches: 17. CDR1 and CDR2 (germline): MNHEY, SMNVEV (reference sequence). The V and J genes are TRBV27 and TRBJ2-5, with 9 bases lining up with TRBD1. This receptor was taken from a woman aged 25 to 39 in good health and CMV-seronegative. Specimen: PBMCs. The CDR3 spells CASSLGDREIHKRPQYF. CDR3 sequence (DNA): TGTGCCAGCAGTTTGGGGGACAGGGAGATCCATAAGAGACCCCAGTACTTC.